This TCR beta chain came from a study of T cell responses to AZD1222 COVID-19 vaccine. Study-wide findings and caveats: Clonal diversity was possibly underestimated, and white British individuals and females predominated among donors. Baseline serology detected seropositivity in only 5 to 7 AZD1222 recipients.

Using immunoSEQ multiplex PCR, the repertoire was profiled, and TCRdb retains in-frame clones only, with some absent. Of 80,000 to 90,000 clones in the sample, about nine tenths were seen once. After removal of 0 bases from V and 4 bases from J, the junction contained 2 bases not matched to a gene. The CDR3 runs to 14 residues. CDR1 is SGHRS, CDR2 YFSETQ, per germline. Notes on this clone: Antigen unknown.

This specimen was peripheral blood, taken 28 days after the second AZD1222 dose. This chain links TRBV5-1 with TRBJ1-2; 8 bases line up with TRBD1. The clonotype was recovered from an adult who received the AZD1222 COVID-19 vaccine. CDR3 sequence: CASSLDQGAYGYTF. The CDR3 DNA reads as TGCGCCAGCAGCTTGGATCAGGGGGCCTATGGCTACACCTTC.